This TCR beta chain was identified during a study of blood T cell dynamics during melanoma immunotherapy. Study at large: Patients with metastatic melanoma got pembrolizumab or nivolumab-ipilimumab as first-line care. Study outcomes and limitations: The study could not tell melanoma-specific clones from general immune activation.

The V end was cut by 7 bases, the J end by 6 bases, with 16 bases between. The CDR3 is 13 amino acids. Germline V lookup: CDR1 MNHNS, CDR2 SASEGT. With respect to this clone: Its antigen remains unknown.

The sample's time point: pre-treatment baseline. Patients had no prior systemic cancer treatment, immunosuppressants or other active cancers. Each cfDNA sample used a fixed 40 ng of plasma cell-free DNA. Using immunoSEQ multiplex PCR, the repertoire was profiled, and TCRdb retains in-frame clones only, with some absent. The sample yields about 6,300 clones, 80% to 95% seen once. V gene TRBV6-1 combines with J gene TRBJ2-7, with D perhaps matching TRBD1 (5 bases). The TCR comes from a human donor with melanoma. The sequencing used cell-free DNA from blood, collected from a patient treated with checkpoint blockade. The CDR3 nucleotides are TGTGCCAGCACCGTGACAGACCCGGGCGAGCAGTACTTC. This gives the protein CASTVTDPGEQYF.